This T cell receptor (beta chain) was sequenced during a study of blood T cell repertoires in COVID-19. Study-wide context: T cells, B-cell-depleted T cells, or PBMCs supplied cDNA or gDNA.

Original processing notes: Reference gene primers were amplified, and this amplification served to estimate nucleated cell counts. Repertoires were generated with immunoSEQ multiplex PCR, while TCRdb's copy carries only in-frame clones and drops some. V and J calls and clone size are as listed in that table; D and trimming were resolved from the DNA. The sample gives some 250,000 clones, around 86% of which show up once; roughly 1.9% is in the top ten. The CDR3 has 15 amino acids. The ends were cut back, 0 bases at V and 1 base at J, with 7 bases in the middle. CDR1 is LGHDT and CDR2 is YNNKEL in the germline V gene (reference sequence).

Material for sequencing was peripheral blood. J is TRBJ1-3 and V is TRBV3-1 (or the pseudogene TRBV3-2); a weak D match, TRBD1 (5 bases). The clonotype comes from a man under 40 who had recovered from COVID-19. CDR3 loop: CASSQESGSGNTIYF. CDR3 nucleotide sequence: TGTGCCAGCAGCCAAGAGTCAGGGTCTGGAAACACCATATATTTT.